These 17 T cell receptor beta chains share one sample of origin, sequenced in a study of T cell responses to AZD1222 COVID-19 vaccine. Clones were sequenced by immunoSEQ multiplex PCR, and TCRdb holds only the in-frame ones, with some missing. This table holds roughly 150,000 clones, 70% to 90% found once. The sample consisted of peripheral blood, taken 28 days after the second AZD1222 dose. These receptor sequences come from an adult who received the AZD1222 COVID-19 vaccine.

The chain links TRBV6-2 or TRBV6-3 to TRBJ1-1; no reliable D call. The CDR3 has 13 amino acids. Trimming took off 2 bases at V and 1 base at J, with 5 bases between the two ends. Germline-derived CDR1 and CDR2 are MNHEY and SVGEGT. CDR3 in amino acids: CASSYPWNTEAFF. CDR3 nucleotide sequence: TGTGCCAGCAGTTACCCCTGGAACACTGAAGCTTTCTTT.

Written as DNA, the CDR3 is TGTGCCAGTAGTAGGATTAGCGGGGGGTACAATGAGCAGTTCTTC. Translated: CASSRISGGYNEQFF. The V and J genes are TRBV19 and TRBJ2-1, with 10 bases matching TRBD2. Germline V gives CDR1 LNHDA, CDR2 SQIVND (reference sequence). J was trimmed by 4 bases and V by 4 bases; bases with no gene match: 4. This CDR3 region has 15 residues.

The V and J genes are TRBV7-6 and TRBJ2-2; possible D gene TRBD2, 5 bases. The length of the CDR3 is 13 residues. Germline lookup yields CDR1 SGHVS and CDR2 FNYEAQ. The ends were cut back, 5 bases at V and 6 bases at J, with 10 bases in the middle. DNA of the CDR3: TGTGCCAGCAGCCCCATCGGGGCCGGGGAGCTGTTTTTT. It specifies CASSPIGAGELFF.

As regards this clone: The sample has other DNA sequences that encode this CDR3 too. V and J are TRBV3-1 (or the pseudogene TRBV3-2) and TRBJ1-1, with D possibly being TRBD1 (6 bases). Looked up from germline, CDR1 is LGHDT and CDR2 is YNNKEL (reference sequence). The germline V and J ends were trimmed by 11 bases and 3 bases, with 16 bases remaining between them. This CDR3 has 13 residues. The CDR3: CASSGQGYTEAFF. The CDR3 bases are TGTGCCTCCTCAGGCCAGGGGTACACTGAAGCTTTCTTT.

V is TRBV7-9 and J is TRBJ1-1, with D perhaps matching TRBD1 (5 bases). Germline-derived CDR1 and CDR2 are SEHNR and FQNEAQ (reference sequence). Between the trimmed V and J ends, which lost 4 bases and 5 bases, there was a span of 14 bases. This CDR3 comprises 14 residues. The chain's CDR3 is CASSYVGAGTEAFF. CDR3 DNA: TGTGCCAGCAGCTACGTCGGGGCGGGGACTGAAGCTTTCTTT.

Regarding this clone: This CDR3 is also generated by other DNA sequences in the sample. The V and J genes are TRBV18 and TRBJ1-5; D is ambiguous. There are 13 residues in the CDR3. The V and J ends lost 3 bases and 4 bases respectively, with 7 bases between them. Germline assignment: CDR1 KGHSH and CDR2 LQKENI. For the CDR3, the DNA is TGTGCCAGCTCACCGCCCGGGAATCAGCCCCAGCATTTT. Protein sequence: CASSPPGNQPQHF. Looking up the rest from reference TRBV18 and TRBJ1-5 gives the full variable domain: NAGVMQNPRHLVRRRGQEARLRCSPMKGHSHVYWYRQLPEEGLKFMVYLQKENIIDESGMPKERFSAEFPKEGPSILRIQQVVRGDSAAYFCASSPPGNQPQHFGDGTRLSIL.

The chain recombines TRBV6-5 with TRBJ1-2; D remains unclear. V was trimmed by 0 bases and J by 8 bases, leaving 13 bases between them. The CDR3 has 14 amino acids. The germline CDR1 and CDR2 sequences are MNHEY and SVGAGI. The CDR3: CASSYSIEGGGYTF. The CDR3 DNA reads as TGTGCCAGCAGTTACTCCATCGAGGGTGGGGGCTACACCTTC.

The V call is TRBV5-5, the J call TRBJ2-5; a weak D match, TRBD1 (6 bases). Trimming took 5 bases from V and 1 from J, leaving 9 bases between them. Germline CDR1 is SGHKS and CDR2 is YYEKEE (reference sequence). This CDR3 spans 13 amino acids. CDR3 loop: CASSPDSQETQYF. CDR3 nucleotide sequence: TGTGCCAGCAGTCCGGACAGCCAAGAGACCCAGTACTTC.

The chain links TRBV29-1 to TRBJ1-1; D unresolved. CDR3 length: 13 residues. CDR1 and CDR2 (germline): SQVTM, ANQGSEA. V was shortened by 3 bases and J by 0 bases, with 8 bases between the two germline ends. The CDR3 protein is CSVESLMNTEAFF. The DNA for the CDR3 is TGCAGCGTTGAGTCACTCATGAACACTGAAGCTTTCTTT.

J is TRBJ1-4 and V is TRBV6-5; D is unclear. CDR1 is MNHEY and CDR2 is SVGAGI in the germline V gene. The CDR3 has 10 amino acids. V gave up 8 bases and J gave up 11 bases, with 9 bases separating them. CDR3: CASFDLKLFF. For the CDR3, the DNA is TGTGCCAGCTTCGACCTTAAACTGTTTTTT.

The rearrangement uses TRBV4-1 and TRBJ2-7; 8 bases align to TRBD1. V shed 0 bases, J shed 3 bases, and the junction held 1 base outside the gene matches. Germline-derived CDR1 and CDR2 are MGHRA and YSYEKL. This CDR3 is built from 14 residues. The CDR3 DNA reads as TGCGCCAGCAGCCAAGATACAGGGGGCTACGAGCAGTACTTC. Translation: CASSQDTGGYEQYF.

The V and J genes are TRBV4-3 and TRBJ2-2, with TRBD1 identical over 10 bases. The CDR3 is 16 residues long. Per germline, CDR1 LGHNA and CDR2 YSLEER. J lost 6 bases, V lost 0 bases, and 4 bases had no gene match. The CDR3 sequence: CASSQEPGTGAGELFF. The CDR3 nucleotides are TGCGCCAGCAGCCAAGAGCCCGGGACAGGGGCCGGGGAGCTGTTTTTT.

This sequence joins TRBV2 and TRBJ2-7, with D possibly being TRBD1 (6 bases). Trimming removed 10 bases from V and 8 bases from J, with 36 bases in between. This CDR3 has 18 amino acids. Germline CDR1 SNHLY, CDR2 FYNNEI. The CDR3 sequence: CATPMGPPTGRVSKKQYF. The CDR3 DNA reads as TGTGCCACCCCTATGGGTCCTCCGACAGGAAGGGTTTCAAAAAAGCAGTACTTC. The variable domain in full, with the rest retrieved from reference TRBV2 and TRBJ2-7, is EPEVTQTPSHQVTQMGQEVILRCVPISNHLYFYWYRQILGQKVEFLVSFYNNEISEKSEIFDDQFSVERPDGSNFTLKIRSTKLEDSAMYFCATPMGPPTGRVSKKQYFGPGTRLTVT.

The chain employs TRBV4-2 and TRBJ2-5, with TRBD2 matching over 10 bases. In germline, CDR1 is LGHNA, CDR2 YNFKEQ. The CDR3 has 17 amino acids. The J segment lost 5 bases and the V segment lost 1 base, leaving 10 bases of the junction unmatched. CDR3: CASSQGLAGLGDETQYF. CDR3 bases: TGTGCCAGCAGCCAAGGACTAGCGGGTCTCGGCGACGAGACCCAGTACTTC.

This clone was observed a few times. The chain uses TRBV5-6 and TRBJ2-4; the match to TRBD1 covers 8 bases. Looked up from germline, CDR1 is SGHDT and CDR2 is YYEEEE. The CDR3 is 13 residues long. Trimming took 5 bases from V and 7 from J; bases not matched to a gene: 5. The CDR3 DNA is TGTGCCAGCAGTCGGGACAGGTCGAACATTCAGTACTTC. Its translation: CASSRDRSNIQYF.

J is TRBJ1-2 and V is TRBV5-5, with 8 bases fitting TRBD1. Per germline, CDR1 SGHKS and CDR2 YYEKEE (reference sequence). The CDR3 totals 15 residues. V shed 0 bases, J shed 6 bases, and the junction held 7 bases outside the gene matches. DNA for the CDR3: TGTGCCAGCAGCTTGGAACAGGGGGGCGTAAATGGCTACACCTTC. It encodes CASSLEQGGVNGYTF.

V is TRBV5-8 and J is TRBJ1-2; 7 nucleotides align to TRBD1. The CDR3 totals 13 residues. The germline V gene encodes CDR1 SGHTS and CDR2 YDEGEE. Trimming cost V 4 bases and J 4 bases; bases outside gene matches: 4. CDR3 nucleotide sequence: TGTGCCAGCAGCCGGGACAGTTTCTATGGCTACACCTTC. It encodes CASSRDSFYGYTF.